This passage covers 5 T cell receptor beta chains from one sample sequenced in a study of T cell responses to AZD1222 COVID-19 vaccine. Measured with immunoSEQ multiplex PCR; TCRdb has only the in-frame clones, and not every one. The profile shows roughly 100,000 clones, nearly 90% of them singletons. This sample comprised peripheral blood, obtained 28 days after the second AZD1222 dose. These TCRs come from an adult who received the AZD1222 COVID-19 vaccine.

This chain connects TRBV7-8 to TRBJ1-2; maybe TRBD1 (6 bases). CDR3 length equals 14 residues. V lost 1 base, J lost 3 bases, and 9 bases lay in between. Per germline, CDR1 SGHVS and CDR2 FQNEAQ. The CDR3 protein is CASSLGGRDYGYTF. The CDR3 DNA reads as TGTGCCAGCAGCTTAGGGGGGCGCGACTATGGCTACACCTTC.

CDR3 region: CASSRSGRRETQYF. CDR3 nucleotides: TGCGCCAGCAGCCGTAGCGGGAGACGGGAGACCCAGTACTTC. V usage is TRBV5-1 and J usage is TRBJ2-5; TRBD2 aligns across 9 bases. The ends lost 4 bases at V and 5 bases at J; junction bases unmatched: 6. CDR1 SGHRS and CDR2 YFSETQ come from the germline V gene. The CDR3 spans 14 residues.

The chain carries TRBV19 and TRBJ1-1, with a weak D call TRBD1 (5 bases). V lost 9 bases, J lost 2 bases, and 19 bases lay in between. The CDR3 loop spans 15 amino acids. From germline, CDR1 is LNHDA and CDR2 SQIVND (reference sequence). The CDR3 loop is CASEGQDRPNTEAFF. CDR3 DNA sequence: TGTGCCAGCGAGGGGCAGGACCGCCCAAACACTGAAGCTTTCTTT.

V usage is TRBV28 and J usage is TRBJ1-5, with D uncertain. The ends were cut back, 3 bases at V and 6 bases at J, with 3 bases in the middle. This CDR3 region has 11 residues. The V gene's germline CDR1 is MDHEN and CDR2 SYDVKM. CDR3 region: CASSFTQPQHF. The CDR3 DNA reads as TGTGCCAGCAGTTTTACTCAGCCCCAGCATTTT.

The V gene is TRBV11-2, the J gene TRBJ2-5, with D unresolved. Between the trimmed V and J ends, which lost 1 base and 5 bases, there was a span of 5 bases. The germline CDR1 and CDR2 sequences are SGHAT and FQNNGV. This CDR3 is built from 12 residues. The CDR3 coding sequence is TGTGCCAGCAGCTTAGCAAGGGAGACCCAGTACTTC. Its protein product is CASSLARETQYF.